These T cell receptor beta chains were read from a single sample in a study. MiXCR, run by TCRdb on the multiplex PCR reads, gives a single entry per CDR3 protein. The data show around 800 distinct CDR3 sequences, around 12% seen once. Sequenced material: Tregs sorted from blood. Receptors originate from a female donor with breast cancer. CDR3s include the opening cysteine and the closing phenylalanine or tryptophan. The order of the fields is clone size, J gene, D gene, V gene, CDR3 protein, CDR3 DNA. A D gene is named only where the DNA matches it firmly. Clone size appears in some rows only: once, few, many, or a class for an expanded clone.

abundance: large
j_gene: TRBJ1-2
d_gene: NA
v_gene: TRBV12-3/TRBV12-4
CDR3aa: CASSSEPRGYGYTF
CDR3nt: TGTGCCAGCAGTTCAGAACCCAGGGGCTATGGCTACACCTTC

abundance: few
j_gene: TRBJ1-2
d_gene: TRBD1
v_gene: TRBV12-3/TRBV12-4
CDR3aa: CASSFGTAFTYGYTF
CDR3nt: TGTGCCAGCAGTTTCGGGACAGCTTTCACCTATGGCTACACCTTC

abundance: medium-sized
j_gene: TRBJ1-2
d_gene: TRBD1
v_gene: TRBV12-3/TRBV12-4
CDR3aa: CASSPDRGGYYGYTF
CDR3nt: TGTGCCAGCAGTCCAGACAGGGGAGGGTACTATGGCTACACCTTC

abundance: large
j_gene: TRBJ1-2
d_gene: NA
v_gene: TRBV12-3/TRBV12-4
CDR3aa: CASSSSDKGLGYTF
CDR3nt: TGTGCCAGCAGTTCCTCGGACAAGGGGCTTGGCTACACCTTC

abundance: large
j_gene: TRBJ1-2
d_gene: TRBD1
v_gene: TRBV12-3/TRBV12-4
CDR3aa: CASSPQTRTGAGYTF
CDR3nt: TGTGCCAGCAGTCCACAAACAAGGACAGGGGCTGGCTACACCTTC

abundance: medium-sized
j_gene: TRBJ1-2
d_gene: TRBD1
v_gene: TRBV12-3/TRBV12-4
CDR3aa: CASSIRDRDGYTF
CDR3nt: TGTGCCAGCAGTATCCGGGACAGGGACGGCTACACCTTC

abundance: medium-sized
j_gene: TRBJ1-2
d_gene: NA
v_gene: TRBV12-3/TRBV12-4
CDR3aa: CASSRDGRYGYTF
CDR3nt: TGTGCCAGCAGTCGGGACGGTCGATATGGCTACACCTTC

abundance: medium-sized
j_gene: TRBJ1-2
d_gene: TRBD1
v_gene: TRBV12-3/TRBV12-4
CDR3aa: CASTPAHRQGNYGYTF
CDR3nt: TGTGCCAGCACCCCAGCCCACCGACAGGGAAACTATGGCTACACCTTC

abundance: medium-sized
j_gene: TRBJ1-2
d_gene: TRBD1
v_gene: TRBV12-3/TRBV12-4
CDR3aa: CASGTGVYGYTF
CDR3nt: TGTGCCAGTGGGACAGGGGTCTATGGCTACACCTTC

abundance: medium-sized
j_gene: TRBJ1-2
d_gene: NA
v_gene: TRBV12-3/TRBV12-4
CDR3aa: CASSQSSEGYGYTF
CDR3nt: TGTGCCAGCAGTCAGTCCTCGGAGGGTTATGGCTACACCTTC

abundance: NA
j_gene: TRBJ1-2
d_gene: NA
v_gene: TRBV12-3/TRBV12-4
CDR3aa: CASSSRLGSYGYTF
CDR3nt: TGTGCCAGCAGTTCCCGGTTGGGGTCCTATGGCTACACCTTC

abundance: medium-sized
j_gene: TRBJ1-2
d_gene: NA
v_gene: TRBV12-3/TRBV12-4
CDR3aa: CASTLGTSIQGYTF
CDR3nt: TGTGCCAGCACCCTTGGGACAAGCATACAGGGCTACACCTTC

abundance: medium-sized
j_gene: TRBJ1-2
d_gene: NA
v_gene: TRBV12-3/TRBV12-4
CDR3aa: CASSLEGYGYTF
CDR3nt: TGTGCCAGCAGTTTAGAGGGCTATGGCTACACCTTC

abundance: medium-sized
j_gene: TRBJ1-2
d_gene: NA
v_gene: TRBV12-3/TRBV12-4
CDR3aa: CASATQLAVNGYTF
CDR3nt: TGTGCCAGCGCAACGCAACTGGCCGTAAATGGCTACACCTTC

abundance: large
j_gene: TRBJ1-2
d_gene: TRBD1
v_gene: TRBV12-3/TRBV12-4
CDR3aa: CASSMGQNYGYTF
CDR3nt: TGTGCCAGCAGTATGGGACAGAACTATGGCTACACCTTC

abundance: medium-sized
j_gene: TRBJ1-2
d_gene: NA
v_gene: TRBV12-3/TRBV12-4
CDR3aa: CASSLRTSLGYTF
CDR3nt: TGTGCCAGCAGTCTTCGGACCTCGTTAGGCTACACCTTC

abundance: medium-sized
j_gene: TRBJ1-2
d_gene: TRBD1
v_gene: TRBV12-3/TRBV12-4
CDR3aa: CASSKGQFGYTF
CDR3nt: TGTGCCAGCAGCAAGGGACAGTTTGGTTACACCTTC

abundance: large
j_gene: TRBJ1-2
d_gene: NA
v_gene: TRBV12-3/TRBV12-4
CDR3aa: CASSLSWTANYGYTF
CDR3nt: TGTGCCAGCAGTCTCTCCTGGACAGCAAACTATGGCTACACCTTC

abundance: medium-sized
j_gene: TRBJ1-2
d_gene: NA
v_gene: TRBV12-3/TRBV12-4
CDR3aa: CASGLQRAYGYTF
CDR3nt: TGTGCCAGCGGGCTTCAAAGGGCCTATGGCTACACCTTC

abundance: medium-sized
j_gene: TRBJ1-2
d_gene: NA
v_gene: TRBV12-3/TRBV12-4
CDR3aa: CASSLEEGDDTF
CDR3nt: TGTGCCAGCAGTTTAGAGGAGGGTGATGACACCTTC

abundance: once
j_gene: TRBJ1-2
d_gene: TRBD1
v_gene: TRBV12-3/TRBV12-4
CDR3aa: CASSMGQGGGYTF
CDR3nt: TGTGCCAGCAGTATGGGACAGGGCGGCGGCTACACCTTC

abundance: medium-sized
j_gene: TRBJ1-2
d_gene: TRBD1
v_gene: TRBV12-3/TRBV12-4
CDR3aa: CASSRGQVGYGYTF
CDR3nt: TGTGCCAGCAGCCGCGGACAGGTTGGATATGGCTACACCTTC

abundance: medium-sized
j_gene: TRBJ1-2
d_gene: NA
v_gene: TRBV12-3/TRBV12-4
CDR3aa: CASSSHVSTKGYTF
CDR3nt: TGTGCCAGCAGTTCCCACGTTAGCACTAAAGGCTACACCTTC

abundance: large
j_gene: TRBJ1-2
d_gene: NA
v_gene: TRBV12-3/TRBV12-4
CDR3aa: CASSFRHGYTF
CDR3nt: TGTGCCAGCAGTTTTCGTCATGGCTACACCTTC

abundance: NA
j_gene: TRBJ1-2
d_gene: TRBD1
v_gene: TRBV12-3/TRBV12-4
CDR3aa: CASRGITGTGIGGYTF
CDR3nt: TGTGCCAGCAGAGGAATAACCGGGACAGGCATTGGTGGCTACACCTTC

abundance: medium-sized
j_gene: TRBJ1-2
d_gene: NA
v_gene: TRBV12-3/TRBV12-4
CDR3aa: CASSLKETYGYTF
CDR3nt: TGTGCCAGCAGTTTAAAGGAGACCTATGGCTACACCTTC

abundance: medium-sized
j_gene: TRBJ1-2
d_gene: TRBD1
v_gene: TRBV12-3/TRBV12-4
CDR3aa: CASSLRGQAYGYTF
CDR3nt: TGTGCCAGCAGTCTAAGGGGACAGGCCTATGGCTACACCTTC